This T cell receptor beta chain emerged from a study of blood T cell repertoires in COVID-19. The CDR3 length is 16 residues. From germline, CDR1 is MNHEY and CDR2 SMNVEV (reference sequence). The V and J ends lost 5 bases and 5 bases, in that order; junction bases with no gene match: 7. Authors' data handling: Amplification from reference gene primers served as the basis for estimated nucleated cell counts. Data came from immunoSEQ multiplex PCR; TCRdb stores just in-frame clones and leaves some out. V, J and clone size are taken as reported in that table, and D and trimming were inferred from the DNA itself. The sample contains tens of thousands of clones, roughly 93% of which appear only once.

V is TRBV27 and J is TRBJ2-2; the match to TRBD1 covers 11 bases. This receptor was obtained from a human donor in a cohort sampled during active COVID-19. Material for sequencing was peripheral blood. The CDR3 protein is CASSPGQGGWTGELFF. CDR3 nucleotide sequence: TGTGCCAGCAGTCCGGGACAGGGGGGTTGGACCGGGGAGCTGTTTTTT.